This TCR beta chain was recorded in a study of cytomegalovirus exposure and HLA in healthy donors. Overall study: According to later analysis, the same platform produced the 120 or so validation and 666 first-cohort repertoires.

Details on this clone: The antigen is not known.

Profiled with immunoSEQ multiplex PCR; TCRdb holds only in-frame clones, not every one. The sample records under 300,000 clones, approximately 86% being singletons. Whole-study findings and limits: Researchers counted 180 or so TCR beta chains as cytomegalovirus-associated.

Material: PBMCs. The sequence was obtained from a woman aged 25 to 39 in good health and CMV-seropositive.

CDR3 bases: TGCGCCAGCAGCCGGACATCGACTAATGAAAAACTGTTTTTT. It translates to CASSRTSTNEKLFF. The genes are TRBV10-1 and TRBJ1-4; weak D call: TRBD1 (5 bases). This CDR3 has 14 residues. V lost 6 bases and J lost 2, with 10 bases in between. The V gene's germline CDR1 is WNHNN and CDR2 SYGVQD (reference sequence).